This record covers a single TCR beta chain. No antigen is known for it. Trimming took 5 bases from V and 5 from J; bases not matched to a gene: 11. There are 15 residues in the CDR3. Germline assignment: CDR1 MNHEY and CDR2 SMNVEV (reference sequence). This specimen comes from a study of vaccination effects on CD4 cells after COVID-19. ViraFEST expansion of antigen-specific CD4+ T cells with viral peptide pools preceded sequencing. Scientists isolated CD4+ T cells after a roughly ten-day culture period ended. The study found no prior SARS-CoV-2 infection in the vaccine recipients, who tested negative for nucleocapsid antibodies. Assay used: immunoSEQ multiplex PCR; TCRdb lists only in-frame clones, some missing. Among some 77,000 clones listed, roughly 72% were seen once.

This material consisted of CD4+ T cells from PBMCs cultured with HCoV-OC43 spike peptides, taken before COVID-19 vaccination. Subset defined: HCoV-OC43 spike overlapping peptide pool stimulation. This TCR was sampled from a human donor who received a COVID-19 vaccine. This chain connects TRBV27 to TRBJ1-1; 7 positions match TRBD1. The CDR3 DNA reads TGTGCCAGCAGTCTTACGTCAACCAGGGGGACTGAAGCTTTCTTT. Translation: CASSLTSTRGTEAFF.